The clone carrying this T cell receptor beta chain was detected ten times or more. Trimming took 1 base from V and 6 from J; bases not matched to a gene: 8. There are 15 residues in the CDR3. CDR1 and CDR2 (germline): MDHEN, SYDVKM. Using RNA transcripts as the source, TCR beta CDR3 regions were amplified. RT-PCR in the first round (using the HTBI primer set) targeted the TCR CDR3. TCRdb reprocessed the multiplex PCR reads via MiXCR and lists one record per CDR3 protein. Of about 520,000 distinct CDR3 sequences listed, about 20% are singletons. The source of the sample is a study of T cells in Graves' hyperthyroidism and ophthalmopathy. Study information: The blood sample was taken at first diagnosis, before treatment began.

This TCR came from a young man with Graves' hyperthyroidism. The chain recombines TRBV28 with TRBJ1-2, with 7 bases identical to TRBD1. Sequenced input: blood. In DNA, the CDR3 is TGTGCCAGCAGTTTATTGCTAGGGGGCGGCGATGGCTACACCTTC. It specifies CASSLLLGGGDGYTF.